This TCR beta chain was identified during a study of regulatory T cells in long-lasting Graves disease. General study findings and limits: Sample size, which was small, may have reduced accuracy. Newly diagnosed Graves' patients had higher TCR diversity than persistent ones. Persistent patients shared more public clonotypes (about 2,900) than new patients (approximately 1,000).

Through Arm-PCR of CDR3 regions and iRepertoire HTBI primers, TCR beta libraries were built. MiXCR, run by TCRdb on the multiplex PCR reads, gives a single entry per CDR3 protein. The repertoire holds about 400,000 distinct CDR3 sequences, with roughly a sixth as singletons. This clonotype was seen many times. Its specificity is unknown. Time point in this sample: newly diagnosed GD, antithyroid drugs for less than 3 months. RNA from PBMCs was the source of the TCR library. As a group, patients came from one endocrinology department in Xi'an, China. Trimming pared 4 bases from V and 3 bases from J, leaving 9 bases between. The CDR3 loop spans 14 amino acids. CDR1 is SNHLY and CDR2 is FYNNEI in the germline V gene.

This sequence was found in a female donor with Graves disease. Sample: peripheral blood mononuclear cells (PBMCs), taken at new diagnosis, from a patient treated with antithyroid drugs. The chain couples TRBV2 to TRBJ1-4; possible D gene TRBD1, 6 bases. The CDR3, as DNA: TGTGCCAGCAGTGCGGACAGCTCTAATGAAAAACTGTTTTTT. Its translation is CASSADSSNEKLFF.